This T cell receptor (beta chain) was documented in a study of OX40 agonist ivuxolimab in advanced cancers. Broader study findings: The mean number of expanded clones was higher in CD8+ T cells than in CD4+.

Germline V gene lookup returns CDR1 SGHAT and CDR2 FQNNGV. This CDR3 contains 15 residues. The J segment lost 3 bases and the V segment lost 5 bases, leaving 8 bases of the junction unmatched. Autoimmune disease history or systemic immunosuppression meant exclusion. Blood was sampled at baseline, cycle 4 day 1, and cycle 7 day 1. In the case of this clone: What it binds is unknown.

Generated by immunoSEQ multiplex PCR, the TCRdb table keeps only in-frame clones and is missing some. The sample includes 65,000 to 75,000 clones, around 84% seen only once; the top ten take 2% to 2.5%. The sequence was obtained from an adult with an advanced solid tumor such as melanoma, head and neck, liver or kidney cancer. This sample comprised CD4+ or CD8+ T cells sorted from blood, obtained in a trial of the OX40 agonist ivuxolimab. The chain combines TRBV11-2 with TRBJ2-3; 7 bases are a match to TRBD2. The CDR3 DNA follows: TGTGCCAGCAGCATAAGCGGGATCTATACAGATACGCAGTATTTT. The encoded protein is CASSISGIYTDTQYF. Looking up the rest from reference TRBV11-2 and TRBJ2-3 gives the full variable domain: EAGVAQSPRYKIIEKRQSVAFWCNPISGHATLYWYQQILGQGPKLLIQFQNNGVVDDSQLPKDRFSAERLKGVDSTLKIQPAKLEDSAVYLCASSISGIYTDTQYFGPGTRLTVL.